Listed below are T cell receptor beta chains from one sample, sequenced in a study of cytomegalovirus exposure and HLA in healthy donors. Method: immunoSEQ multiplex PCR; TCRdb's copy keeps in-frame clones and lacks some. The table has approximately 220,000 clones, about 77% seen once. Sequencing was carried out using PBMCs. The receptors here all came from a woman aged 25 to 39 in good health and CMV-seronegative. Each CDR3 is given with its conserved first and last residue. Each record gives: V gene, clone size, D gene, CDR3 length, J gene, CDR3 DNA, CDR3 protein. A D gene is named only where the DNA matches it firmly. For some rows the clone size is stated as once, few or many, or as a class when expanded; others skip it.

v_call: TRBV6-5; clone_size: .; d_call: .; cdr3_length: 16; j_call: TRBJ2-7; cdr3_nt: TGTGCCAGCAGTTACTCGATACTGGGAGGAGGCTACGAGCAGTACTTC; cdr3_aa: CASSYSILGGGYEQYF
v_call: TRBV6-1; clone_size: .; d_call: .; cdr3_length: 13; j_call: TRBJ1-1; cdr3_nt: TGTGCCAGCAGTGACCAGGAGAACACTGAAGCTTTCTTT; cdr3_aa: CASSDQENTEAFF
v_call: TRBV5-6; clone_size: .; d_call: .; cdr3_length: 15; j_call: TRBJ2-2; cdr3_nt: TGTGCCAGCAGCTTGGGACTAGGAGGTTCCGGGGAGCTGTTTTTT; cdr3_aa: CASSLGLGGSGELFF
v_call: TRBV6-6; clone_size: .; d_call: .; cdr3_length: 11; j_call: TRBJ1-1; cdr3_nt: TGTGCCAGCAGCCAGGGCTCTGAAGCTTTCTTT; cdr3_aa: CASSQGSEAFF
v_call: TRBV11-2; clone_size: .; d_call: TRBD2; cdr3_length: 18; j_call: TRBJ2-1; cdr3_nt: TGTGCCAGCAGCTTTACCGGGACTAGCGGGTCCTCTTACAATGAGCAGTTCTTC; cdr3_aa: CASSFTGTSGSSYNEQFF
v_call: TRBV27; clone_size: .; d_call: .; cdr3_length: 14; j_call: TRBJ2-7; cdr3_nt: TGTGCCAGCAGTTTATCCTCGGGCGGGCACGAGCAGTACTTC; cdr3_aa: CASSLSSGGHEQYF
v_call: TRBV10-3; clone_size: few; d_call: .; cdr3_length: 13; j_call: TRBJ1-4; cdr3_nt: TGTGCCACCTCTACGGGTAATAATGAAAAACTGTTTTTT; cdr3_aa: CATSTGNNEKLFF
v_call: TRBV4-1; clone_size: .; d_call: TRBD2; cdr3_length: 14; j_call: TRBJ2-1; cdr3_nt: TGCGCCAGCAGCCGGGAGGGCTCCTACAATGAGCAGTTCTTC; cdr3_aa: CASSREGSYNEQFF
v_call: TRBV11-2; clone_size: .; d_call: .; cdr3_length: 14; j_call: TRBJ1-2; cdr3_nt: TGTGCCAGCAGCTTTTTGGAGGGAGGTATGGGCTACACCTTC; cdr3_aa: CASSFLEGGMGYTF
v_call: TRBV19; clone_size: .; d_call: .; cdr3_length: 12; j_call: TRBJ2-2; cdr3_nt: TGTGCCAGTAGTTGGCCCACCGGGGAGCTGTTTTTT; cdr3_aa: CASSWPTGELFF
v_call: TRBV2; clone_size: .; d_call: .; cdr3_length: 12; j_call: TRBJ2-7; cdr3_nt: TGTGCCAGCAAGAGGGACTCCTACGAGCAGTACTTC; cdr3_aa: CASKRDSYEQYF
v_call: TRBV6-1; clone_size: .; d_call: TRBD2; cdr3_length: 15; j_call: TRBJ2-7; cdr3_nt: TGTGCCAGCAGTGAGGGGACTAGCGGCTCCTACGAGCAGTACTTC; cdr3_aa: CASSEGTSGSYEQYF
v_call: TRBV5-1; clone_size: .; d_call: TRBD1; cdr3_length: 14; j_call: TRBJ1-1; cdr3_nt: TGCGCCACTAGACAGGGGGGAGGAAACACTGAAGCTTTCTTT; cdr3_aa: CATRQGGGNTEAFF
v_call: TRBV7-8; clone_size: .; d_call: .; cdr3_length: 16; j_call: TRBJ2-4; cdr3_nt: TGTGCCAGCAGCTTAGCGGGGGGGCCTGGCAAAAACATTCAGTACTTC; cdr3_aa: CASSLAGGPGKNIQYF
v_call: TRBV27; clone_size: .; d_call: .; cdr3_length: 13; j_call: TRBJ1-1; cdr3_nt: TGTGCCAGCAGTCTGACGGGAGGCAACGAAGCTTTCTTT; cdr3_aa: CASSLTGGNEAFF
v_call: TRBV5-1; clone_size: .; d_call: TRBD2; cdr3_length: 15; j_call: TRBJ2-2; cdr3_nt: TGCGCCAGCAGCACGCTAGCGGGAGTGGGCGGGGAGCTGTTTTTT; cdr3_aa: CASSTLAGVGGELFF
v_call: TRBV30; clone_size: once; d_call: .; cdr3_length: 15; j_call: TRBJ2-3; cdr3_nt: TGTGCCTGGAGTGCCTGGCGGGGTTGGGAAGACACGCAGTATTTT; cdr3_aa: CAWSAWRGWEDTQYF
v_call: TRBV4-2; clone_size: once; d_call: .; cdr3_length: 13; j_call: TRBJ2-7; cdr3_nt: TGTGCCAGCAGCCAAGCCGTCCGCTACGAGCAGTACTTC; cdr3_aa: CASSQAVRYEQYF
v_call: TRBV5-1; clone_size: few; d_call: .; cdr3_length: 14; j_call: TRBJ2-5; cdr3_nt: TGCGCCAGCAGCGTCCTAGGCTTAGAAGAGACCCAGTACTTC; cdr3_aa: CASSVLGLEETQYF
v_call: TRBV5-4; clone_size: .; d_call: TRBD2; cdr3_length: 15; j_call: TRBJ2-7; cdr3_nt: TGTGCCAGCAGCTGGAGAGCGGGACTCTCCTACGAGCAGTACTTC; cdr3_aa: CASSWRAGLSYEQYF
v_call: TRBV29-1; clone_size: .; d_call: .; cdr3_length: 14; j_call: TRBJ1-2; cdr3_nt: TGCAGCGTTGTATGGCAGGGTAAATCCTATGGCTACACCTTC; cdr3_aa: CSVVWQGKSYGYTF
v_call: TRBV27; clone_size: few; d_call: TRBD1; cdr3_length: 14; j_call: TRBJ1-1; cdr3_nt: TGTGCCAGCAGGGAGTTGGACAGGGTCACTGAAGCTTTCTTT; cdr3_aa: CASRELDRVTEAFF
v_call: TRBV5-1; clone_size: .; d_call: .; cdr3_length: 13; j_call: TRBJ1-1; cdr3_nt: TGCGCCAGCGGCGGGGGAGGAAACACTGAAGCTTTCTTT; cdr3_aa: CASGGGGNTEAFF
v_call: TRBV28; clone_size: .; d_call: .; cdr3_length: 16; j_call: TRBJ1-5; cdr3_nt: TGTGCCAGCAGTCTCTCGGGACTGATAAGCAATCAGCCCCAGCATTTT; cdr3_aa: CASSLSGLISNQPQHF
v_call: TRBV5-1; clone_size: few; d_call: .; cdr3_length: 16; j_call: TRBJ2-3; cdr3_nt: TGCGCCAGCAGCTTGGAAGGTAGCCCTAGCACAGATACGCAGTATTTT; cdr3_aa: CASSLEGSPSTDTQYF
v_call: TRBV6-5; clone_size: .; d_call: .; cdr3_length: 13; j_call: TRBJ2-5; cdr3_nt: TGTGCCAGCAGTAACACCCTGGGCGAGACCCAGTACTTC; cdr3_aa: CASSNTLGETQYF
v_call: TRBV11-2; clone_size: .; d_call: .; cdr3_length: 11; j_call: TRBJ2-2; cdr3_nt: TGTGCCAGCAGCTTAGATCCTGAGCTGTTTTTT; cdr3_aa: CASSLDPELFF
v_call: TRBV29-1; clone_size: .; d_call: TRBD2; cdr3_length: 14; j_call: TRBJ2-1; cdr3_nt: TGCAGCGTTGGACTAGCGGGGGGGTGGAATGAGCAGTTCTTC; cdr3_aa: CSVGLAGGWNEQFF
v_call: TRBV5-1; clone_size: .; d_call: TRBD1; cdr3_length: 14; j_call: TRBJ1-4; cdr3_nt: TGCGCCAGCAGCGAGGGGACAGGAGGCGAAAAACTGTTTTTT; cdr3_aa: CASSEGTGGEKLFF
v_call: TRBV5-1; clone_size: .; d_call: TRBD2; cdr3_length: 17; j_call: TRBJ2-5; cdr3_nt: TGCGCCAGCAGCTCCGGACTAGCGGGAGGGCCGGGGGAGACCCAGTACTTC; cdr3_aa: CASSSGLAGGPGETQYF
v_call: TRBV4-2; clone_size: .; d_call: .; cdr3_length: 15; j_call: TRBJ2-1; cdr3_nt: TGTGCCAGCAGCCAAGAAGACAGTTCCTACAATGAGCAGTTCTTC; cdr3_aa: CASSQEDSSYNEQFF
v_call: TRBV15; clone_size: .; d_call: .; cdr3_length: 16; j_call: TRBJ1-1; cdr3_nt: TGTGCCACCAGCAGAGATACGACAGGACCGGGCACTGAAGCTTTCTTT; cdr3_aa: CATSRDTTGPGTEAFF
v_call: TRBV18; clone_size: .; d_call: .; cdr3_length: 14; j_call: TRBJ1-5; cdr3_nt: TGTGCCAGCTCAACAGTGAATAGCAATCAGCCCCAGCATTTT; cdr3_aa: CASSTVNSNQPQHF
v_call: TRBV5-5; clone_size: .; d_call: .; cdr3_length: 13; j_call: TRBJ1-5; cdr3_nt: TGTGCCAGCAGCTTTCGGGGGGATCAGCCCCAGCATTTT; cdr3_aa: CASSFRGDQPQHF
v_call: TRBV5-8; clone_size: .; d_call: .; cdr3_length: 13; j_call: TRBJ1-1; cdr3_nt: TGTGCCAGCAGCATACAGGGGAACACTGAAGCTTTCTTT; cdr3_aa: CASSIQGNTEAFF
v_call: TRBV29-1; clone_size: once; d_call: .; cdr3_length: 13; j_call: TRBJ2-3; cdr3_nt: TGCAGCGTTGATCCAGGGGCGGCAGATACGCAGTATTTT; cdr3_aa: CSVDPGAADTQYF
v_call: TRBV7-2; clone_size: .; d_call: .; cdr3_length: 15; j_call: TRBJ1-2; cdr3_nt: TGTGCCAGCAGCTTAGGGGGGACTACTAACTATGGCTACACCTTC; cdr3_aa: CASSLGGTTNYGYTF
v_call: TRBV7-9; clone_size: once; d_call: TRBD1; cdr3_length: 17; j_call: TRBJ1-2; cdr3_nt: TGTGCCAGCAGCTATACGAGAGCAGGGGGAGATAACTATGGCTACACCTTC; cdr3_aa: CASSYTRAGGDNYGYTF
v_call: TRBV5-5; clone_size: .; d_call: .; cdr3_length: 13; j_call: TRBJ2-7; cdr3_nt: TGTGCCAGCAGCTTGGGGGCTGGCTACGAGCAGTACTTC; cdr3_aa: CASSLGAGYEQYF
v_call: TRBV15; clone_size: .; d_call: .; cdr3_length: 13; j_call: TRBJ1-1; cdr3_nt: TGTGCCACCAGGGCCGGGGGTAACACTGAAGCTTTCTTT; cdr3_aa: CATRAGGNTEAFF
v_call: TRBV27; clone_size: .; d_call: TRBD1; cdr3_length: 15; j_call: TRBJ1-1; cdr3_nt: TGTGCCAGCAGTTTAACCTTCCCAGGGGGCAGGGAAGCTTTCTTT; cdr3_aa: CASSLTFPGGREAFF
v_call: TRBV6-1; clone_size: .; d_call: TRBD1; cdr3_length: 15; j_call: TRBJ1-5; cdr3_nt: TGTGCCAGCAGAGAAAGACAGGGACCCTTTGAACCCCAGCATTTT; cdr3_aa: CASRERQGPFEPQHF
v_call: TRBV5-1; clone_size: .; d_call: TRBD2; cdr3_length: 16; j_call: TRBJ2-1; cdr3_nt: TGCGCCAGCAGCCCTGTCTCTAGCGGGTACTACAATGAGCAGTTCTTC; cdr3_aa: CASSPVSSGYYNEQFF
v_call: TRBV7-9; clone_size: .; d_call: .; cdr3_length: 16; j_call: TRBJ1-1; cdr3_nt: TGTGCCAGCAGCCGCGGATCGGGACTTCGCAACACTGAAGCTTTCTTT; cdr3_aa: CASSRGSGLRNTEAFF
v_call: TRBV7-3; clone_size: .; d_call: TRBD1; cdr3_length: 14; j_call: TRBJ1-1; cdr3_nt: TGTGCCAGCAGCCTAGGGACAGTACCGTCTGAAGCTTTCTTT; cdr3_aa: CASSLGTVPSEAFF
v_call: TRBV6-5; clone_size: once; d_call: TRBD2; cdr3_length: 15; j_call: TRBJ2-7; cdr3_nt: TGTGCCAGCATCCCCCTAGCGGGAGGTTCCAACGAGCAGTACTTC; cdr3_aa: CASIPLAGGSNEQYF
v_call: TRBV2; clone_size: .; d_call: .; cdr3_length: 14; j_call: TRBJ2-1; cdr3_nt: TGTGCCAGCGTGGCGGAGGTCACCTACAATGAGCAGTTCTTC; cdr3_aa: CASVAEVTYNEQFF
v_call: TRBV5-1; clone_size: .; d_call: .; cdr3_length: 14; j_call: TRBJ2-5; cdr3_nt: TGCGCCAGCAGCTTGACCATCACCGGGGAGACCCAGTACTTC; cdr3_aa: CASSLTITGETQYF